This entry is about one T cell receptor beta chain. Its antigen specificity is not known. Per-base quality was not reported, and no clone a single base away is much larger than it. Trimming takes 4 bases from V and 3 bases from J, and the germline ends sit 16 bases apart. CDR3 length: 15 amino acids, cysteine to phenylalanine. Left in the record is the CDR3 DNA by itself, 45 bases read in frame from the first base. The germline V gene provides CDR1 SGHRS and CDR2 YFSETQ. The sample belongs to a study of shared clonotypes between healthy human individuals (dated by TCRdb to 2018 to 2020). About the full investigation: A couple of women and three men aged 18 to 49 years were included in the cohort. Per donor, three plates each were used for CD4 naive and CD4 memory, two for CD8 naive, and one for CD8 memory. Blood TCR repertoires of about 5 healthy adults were deeply sequenced to estimate repertoire size and the extent of clonotype sharing between individuals. Libraries were prepared and TCR repertoires were sequenced by different laboratories using diverse techniques, in order to increase sequencing depth and limit assay-specific biases. Each donor's leukapheresis produced roughly between roughly 0.85 and 10 billion PBMCs. On the study overall, not on this receptor specifically: Sampling was limited to blood, and TCR repertoires in tissue likely differ from TCR repertoires in blood. Pairwise subsampling indicated that sequencing depth was expected to affect the degree of clonotype sharing among donors. Higher generation probabilities were observed for clonotypes shared by all four sorted-subset donors than for non-shared clonotypes. Rarefaction of sorted-subset datasets indicated incomplete sequencing despite the large sequencing depth. Estimated clonotype richness was generally larger for naive than for memory subsets. Sharing across a handful of donors was observed for roughly 5% of naive CD4, under 4% of naive CD8, about 2.5% of memory CD4, and about 0.4% of memory CD8 clonotypes. Because the study included a small number of donors, the genetic and exposure-history diversity represented was limited.

The donors were healthy, HIV-negative adults with no recently reported acute infections or vaccinations. Every donor was a Caucasian adult residing in Nashville, Tennessee, USA. CD4+ T cells were enriched through magnetic negative selection, after which naive cells were positively selected on CD45RA and the remaining negative fraction served as the memory subset. Blood was collected by leukapheresis, and PBMCs were isolated by Ficoll-Histopaque density gradient centrifugation and then cryopreserved in liquid nitrogen vapor phase. Analytical flow cytometry was used to check the purity and quantity of each magnetically sorted T cell population. Genomic DNA was isolated from every sorted fraction and measured by UV absorbance on a Nanodrop 2000c. Using the deep immunoSEQ assay, multiplex PCR amplified TCR CDR3 regions from genomic DNA. Extracted genomic DNA from each cell subset was distributed evenly across all wells of several immunoSEQ 96-well plates, and each plate was treated as a replicate. For sorted subsets, around 200 ng genomic DNA, equal to 30,000 or so T cell genomes, was loaded into each replicate PCR. The purified libraries were quantified using a Qubit 3.0 fluorometer, sized with a Bioanalyzer 2100, and then quantified again using the KAPA Library Quantification kit. A separate single-read 150-cycle Illumina NextSeq 550 flow cell was used to sequence each immunoSEQ 96-well plate. As for the original processing: The immunoSEQ output contained only junctional sequences without quality scores, so filtering could not match that applied to full-length reads. To assign V/J genes and CDR3, sequences were annotated using PyIR, a Python wrapper for IgBLAST v1.9, with IMGT germline references. Reads were filtered out if the reads had weak V/J assignments (E-value above 1e-6), no CDR3, stop codons, out-of-frame junctions, or ambiguous translated residues. V3J clonotypes were defined as sequences sharing the same inferred V gene, J gene, and CDR3 amino acid sequence. To compute the percentage overlap between repertoires, the number of shared unique clonotypes was divided by the size of the smaller repertoire. RTK rarefaction, the Chao1 estimator, and Recon v2.1 estimates of unobserved clonotypes were used to assess repertoire richness. Generation probabilities for all TCRbeta clonotypes obtained by the gDNA method from a handful of donors were computed using OLGA. TCRdb retrieved this table from immuneACCESS and kept in-frame rearrangements only. Not all clones are present; in checked studies, unresolved V genes account for under half, and no reason is known for the remainder. The V and J calls and clone size come from that table; D and trimming were worked out from the DNA. The sample contains approximately 2.5 million clones, over 85% of them found a single time. Clones ranked in the top ten supply roughly 0.39% of the sample.

The receptor was isolated from a man aged 18-30 years in good health. Some clones in this sample may be carry-over from other donors' samples. The sample taken for sequencing was naive CD4+ T cells from PBMCs. The sample's cell subset or site label is to be understood as: CD45RA+ positively selected. The sequence links TRBV5-1 to TRBJ2-5; D gene: possibly TRBD1, on 6 matching bases. The CDR3 here reads CASSPQGRTEETQYF. The base sequence is TGCGCCAGCAGCCCGCAGGGGCGGACGGAAGAGACCCAGTACTTC.